This T cell receptor (beta chain) stems from a study of blood T cell repertoires in COVID-19. Across the study: Collection of acute and convalescent COVID-19 samples took place in the United States, Italy and Spain.

The sample holds one count of this clone. Everyone who took part was about 18 to 90 years old, and they came from 20 to 25 US areas. This CDR3 spans 16 amino acids. V lost 3 bases to trimming and J lost 0 bases; unmatched junction nucleotides: 4. Germline CDR1 and CDR2: MDHEN and SYDVKM. In the authors' workflow: The assay estimated nucleated cells by amplifying reference gene primers. Sequencing used immunoSEQ multiplex PCR; TCRdb keeps in-frame clones, though not all of them. The V and J calls and the clone size are those of that table, but D and trimming were determined from the DNA. The profile shows over 110,000 clones, 84% of them singletons.

The chain couples TRBV28 to TRBJ1-1, with 10 bases identical to TRBD1. The sequence was obtained from a middle-aged man with acute COVID-19. The sample consisted of PBMCs or T cells enriched from blood (not recorded which). In nucleotides, the CDR3 is TGTGCCAGCAGTTTGATGGGACAGGGGATGAACACTGAAGCTTTCTTT. Protein product: CASSLMGQGMNTEAFF.